This TCR beta chain stems from a study of blood T cells in healthy people across ages. PCR was performed a second time for about 7 to 11 cycles using a sample-barcoded 5' primer and a J-beta primer mix. From the 5' RACE reads, TCRdb called clonotypes with MiXCR, one entry per CDR3 protein. In the table there are about 670,000 distinct CDR3 sequences, roughly 43% of which are singletons. This clonotype was seen at least ten times. The germline V gene has CDR1 MNHNY and CDR2 SVGAGI (reference sequence). The ends were cut back, 2 bases at V and 5 bases at J, with 9 bases in the middle. The CDR3 runs to 13 residues.

The sample consisted of blood. The sequence came from a man older than 75 in good health. The chain links TRBV6-6 to TRBJ2-5, with D uncertain. The chain's CDR3 is CASSYGPRETQYF. CDR3 in DNA: TGTGCCAGCAGTTACGGGCCGAGGGAGACCCAGTACTTC.